This TCR beta chain was captured in a study of technical replicates of blood from a handful of donors. V shed 3 bases and J 0 bases; nucleotides not matched to a gene: 3. This CDR3 region has 16 residues. In germline, CDR1 is MNHNS, CDR2 SASEGT. Clones were sequenced by immunoSEQ multiplex PCR, and TCRdb holds only the in-frame ones, with some missing. The sample consists of approximately 41,000 clones, 95% to 97% of them appearing once. Sequenced: T cells isolated from PBMCs. The chain combines TRBV6-1 with TRBJ1-5, with TRBD1 matching over 9 bases. This receptor was obtained from a human donor in good health. CDR3 residues: CASSETGGNSNQPQHF. CDR3 nucleotide sequence: TGTGCCAGCAGTGAGACAGGGGGTAATAGCAATCAGCCCCAGCATTTT.